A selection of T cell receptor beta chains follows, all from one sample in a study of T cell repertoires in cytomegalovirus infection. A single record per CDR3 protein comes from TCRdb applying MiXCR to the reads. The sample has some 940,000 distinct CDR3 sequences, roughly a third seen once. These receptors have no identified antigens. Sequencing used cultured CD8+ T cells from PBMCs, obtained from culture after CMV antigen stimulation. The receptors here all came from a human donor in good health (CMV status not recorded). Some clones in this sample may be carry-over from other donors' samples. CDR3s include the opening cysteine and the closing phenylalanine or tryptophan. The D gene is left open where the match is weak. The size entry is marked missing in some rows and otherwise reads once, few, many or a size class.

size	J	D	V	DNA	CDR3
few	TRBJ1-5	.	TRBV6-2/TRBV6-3	TGTGCCAGCAGTTACTTGAGGGTCAGGGACCCGTATAGCAATCAGCCCCAGCATTTT	CASSYLRVRDPYSNQPQHF
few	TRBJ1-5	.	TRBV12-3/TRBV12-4	TGTGCCAGCAGTTTAGCTGGGGTGAGTCAGCCCCAGCATTTT	CASSLAGVSQPQHF
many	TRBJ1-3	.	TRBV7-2	TGTGCCAGCAGCTTATACACGGGTTTAGGAAACACCATATATTTT	CASSLYTGLGNTIYF
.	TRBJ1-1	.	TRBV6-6	TGTGCCAGCAGTTATGCAGGGGTTGCTTTCTTT	CASSYAGVAFF
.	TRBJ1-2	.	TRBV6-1	TGTGCCACGAAAGACCGGGACGTAGATGGCTACACCTTC	CATKDRDVDGYTF
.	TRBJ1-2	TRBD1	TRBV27	TGTGCCAGCGGAAGACAGGGCAAAGTAAACTATGGCTACACCTTC	CASGRQGKVNYGYTF
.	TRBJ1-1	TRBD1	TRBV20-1	TGCAGTGCTAGAGATGGACAGGGGAGGGACACTGAAGCTTTCTTT	CSARDGQGRDTEAFF
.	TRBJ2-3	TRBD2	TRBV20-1	TGCAGTCCCCTCCCCCTAGCGGGGGGGCCAGGCACAGATACGCAGTATTTT	CSPLPLAGGPGTDTQYF
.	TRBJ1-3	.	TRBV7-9	TGTGCCAGCAGCTTAGACAGAGGCACCATATATTTT	CASSLDRGTIYF
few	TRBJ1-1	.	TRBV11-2	TGTGCCAGCAGCTTAATTGGGAGATCGAACACTGAAGCTTTCTTT	CASSLIGRSNTEAFF
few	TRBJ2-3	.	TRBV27	TGTGCCAGCAGTTCTTGGGTCTTCCCGAGAAAGAGCACAGATACGCAGTATTTT	CASSSWVFPRKSTDTQYF
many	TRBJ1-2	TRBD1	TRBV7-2	TGTGCCAGCAGCTTAAGGGACAGGATTAACTATGGCTACACCTTC	CASSLRDRINYGYTF
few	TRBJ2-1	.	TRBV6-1	TGTGCCACCCCCGGGACGGAGTCCTACAATGAGCAGTTCTTC	CATPGTESYNEQFF
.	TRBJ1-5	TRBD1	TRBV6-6	TGTGCCAGCAGTTACCGGGACAGGATCTATAGCAATCAGCCCCAGCATTTT	CASSYRDRIYSNQPQHF
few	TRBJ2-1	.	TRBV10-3	TGTGCCATCGGCGGCGGGAATGAGCAGTTCTTC	CAIGGGNEQFF
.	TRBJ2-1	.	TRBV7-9	TGTGCCAGCAGCCCTCAGGAGGGGTACAATGAGCAGTTCTTC	CASSPQEGYNEQFF
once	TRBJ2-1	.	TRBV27	TGTGCCAGCAGTAAACTACAGGGTTACAATGAGCAGTTCTTC	CASSKLQGYNEQFF
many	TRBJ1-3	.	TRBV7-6	TGTGCCAGCAGCTTACCCCGGTTCTCTGGAAACACCATATATTTT	CASSLPRFSGNTIYF